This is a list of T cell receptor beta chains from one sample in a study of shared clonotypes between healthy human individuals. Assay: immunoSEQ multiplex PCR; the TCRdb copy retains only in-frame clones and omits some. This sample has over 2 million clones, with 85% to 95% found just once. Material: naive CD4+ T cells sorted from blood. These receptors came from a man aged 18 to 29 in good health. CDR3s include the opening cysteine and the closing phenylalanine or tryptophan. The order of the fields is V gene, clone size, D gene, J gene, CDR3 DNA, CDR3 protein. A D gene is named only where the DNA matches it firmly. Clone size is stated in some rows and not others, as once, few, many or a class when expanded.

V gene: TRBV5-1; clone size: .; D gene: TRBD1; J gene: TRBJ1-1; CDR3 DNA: TGCGCCAGCAGCTTGTCCGGACAGGGGTACACTGAAGCTTTCTTT; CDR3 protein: CASSLSGQGYTEAFF
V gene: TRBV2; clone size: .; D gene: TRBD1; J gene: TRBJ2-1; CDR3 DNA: TGTGCCAGCAGTGACGGCCCGCCGGGACAGGGTTTTTATGAGCAGTTCTTC; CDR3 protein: CASSDGPPGQGFYEQFF
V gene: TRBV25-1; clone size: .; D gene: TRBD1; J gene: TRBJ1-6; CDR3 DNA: TGTGCCAGCGGCGGACAGGGCCGATCACCCCTCCACTTT; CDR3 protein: CASGGQGRSPLHF
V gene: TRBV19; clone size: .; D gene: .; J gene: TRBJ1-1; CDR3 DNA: TGTGCCAGTAGCATCCAATCCGGGACACAGGAGGGGGCTTTCTTT; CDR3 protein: CASSIQSGTQEGAFF
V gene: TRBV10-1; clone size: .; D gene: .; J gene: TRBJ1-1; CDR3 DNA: TGCGCCAGCAGTATGAATAGAGTGGGCACTGAAGCTTTCTTT; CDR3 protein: CASSMNRVGTEAFF
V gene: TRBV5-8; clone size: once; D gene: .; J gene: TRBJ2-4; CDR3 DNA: TGTGCCAGCAGCTTGAATACAGATCCCAAAAACATTCAGTACTTC; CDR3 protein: CASSLNTDPKNIQYF
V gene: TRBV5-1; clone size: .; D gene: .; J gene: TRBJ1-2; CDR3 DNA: TGCGCCAGCAGCTTGGGAGGGGATGGCTACACCTTC; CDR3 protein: CASSLGGDGYTF
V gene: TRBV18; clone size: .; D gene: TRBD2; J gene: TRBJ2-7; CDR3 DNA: TGTGCCAGCTCACCTTCCGTAGCGGGAGGGCCCTACGAGCAGTACTTC; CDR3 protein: CASSPSVAGGPYEQYF
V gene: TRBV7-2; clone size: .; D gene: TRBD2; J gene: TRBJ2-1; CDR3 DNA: TGTGCCAGCAGCTTAGTGGGGACTAGCGGGGGGTCCTACAATGAGCAGTTCTTC; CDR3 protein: CASSLVGTSGGSYNEQFF
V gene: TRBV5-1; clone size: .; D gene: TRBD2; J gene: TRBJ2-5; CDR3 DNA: TGCGCCAGCAGCTTGCCTAGCGGGGATCAAGAGACCCAGTACTTC; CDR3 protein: CASSLPSGDQETQYF
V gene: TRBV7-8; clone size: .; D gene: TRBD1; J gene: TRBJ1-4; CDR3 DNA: TGTGCCAGCAGCCTCTCGACCGGGACAGCTAATGAAAAACTGTTTTTT; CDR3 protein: CASSLSTGTANEKLFF
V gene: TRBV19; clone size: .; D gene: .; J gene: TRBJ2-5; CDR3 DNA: TGTGCCAGTAGCCTAGGGCAGGGTTGGGACCAAGAGACCCAGTACTTC; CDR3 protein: CASSLGQGWDQETQYF
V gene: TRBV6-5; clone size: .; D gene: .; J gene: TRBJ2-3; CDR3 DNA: TGTGCCAGCAGTGGTAGCGGAACCTTCACAGATACGCAGTATTTT; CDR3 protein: CASSGSGTFTDTQYF
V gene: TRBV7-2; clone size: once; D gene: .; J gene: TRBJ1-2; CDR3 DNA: TGTGCCAGCAGCTCCCCGATGGGATATGGCTACACCTTC; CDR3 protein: CASSSPMGYGYTF
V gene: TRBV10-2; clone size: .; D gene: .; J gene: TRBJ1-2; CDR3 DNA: TGCGCCAGCAGTGGGTCGGGAGTCTATGGCTACACCTTC; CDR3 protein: CASSGSGVYGYTF
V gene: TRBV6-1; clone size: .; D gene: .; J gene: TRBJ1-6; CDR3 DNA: TGTGCCAGCAGTGCCCGGGAAGGAAATTCACCCCTCCACTTT; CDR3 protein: CASSAREGNSPLHF
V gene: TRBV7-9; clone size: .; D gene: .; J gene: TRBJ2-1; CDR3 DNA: TGTGCCAGCAGCCCCTCACGGACAGTGTTAGGTAATGAGCAGTTCTTC; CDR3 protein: CASSPSRTVLGNEQFF
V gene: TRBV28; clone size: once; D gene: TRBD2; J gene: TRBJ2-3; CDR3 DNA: TGTGCCAGCAGTTTCCTCGGGGGGACTATATCCACAGATACGCAGTATTTT; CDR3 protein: CASSFLGGTISTDTQYF
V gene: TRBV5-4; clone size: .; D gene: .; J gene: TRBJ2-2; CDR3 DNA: TGTGCCAGCAGCTTGGGGGGATCCACCGGGGAGCTGTTTTTT; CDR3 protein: CASSLGGSTGELFF
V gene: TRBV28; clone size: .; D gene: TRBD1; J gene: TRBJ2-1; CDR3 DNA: TGTGCCAGCGCGACAGGGGGCCCCTACAATGAGCAGTTCTTC; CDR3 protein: CASATGGPYNEQFF
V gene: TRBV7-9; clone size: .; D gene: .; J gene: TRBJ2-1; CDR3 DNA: TGTGCCAGCAGCCTGACAGAAATCTACAATGAGCAGTTCTTC; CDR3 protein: CASSLTEIYNEQFF
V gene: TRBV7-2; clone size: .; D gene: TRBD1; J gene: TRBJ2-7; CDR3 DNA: TGTGCCAGCAGGCGGGACAGGGTCTCCTACGAGCAGTACTTC; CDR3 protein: CASRRDRVSYEQYF
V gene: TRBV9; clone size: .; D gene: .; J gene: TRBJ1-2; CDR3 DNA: TGTGCCAGCAGCCCACCCGACAGTCGGGGCTACACCTTC; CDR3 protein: CASSPPDSRGYTF
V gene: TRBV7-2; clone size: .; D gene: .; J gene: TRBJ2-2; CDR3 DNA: TGTGCCAGCAGCTTTAGTGATTCCGGGGAGCTGTTTTTT; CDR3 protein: CASSFSDSGELFF
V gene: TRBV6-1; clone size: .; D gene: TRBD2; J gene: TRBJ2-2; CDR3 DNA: TGTGCCAGCAGTGATTGGGCGGGAGGGCCCGTCGGGGAGCTGTTTTTT; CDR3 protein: CASSDWAGGPVGELFF
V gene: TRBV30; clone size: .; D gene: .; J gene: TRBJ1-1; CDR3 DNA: TGTGCCTGGAGTGTACAACACCAGAACACTGAAGCTTTCTTT; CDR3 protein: CAWSVQHQNTEAFF
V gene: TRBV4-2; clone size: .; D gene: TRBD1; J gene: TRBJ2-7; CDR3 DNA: TGTGCCAGCAGCCGAAACAGGGGTCGGATACTGGAATACGAGCAGTACTTC; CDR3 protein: CASSRNRGRILEYEQYF
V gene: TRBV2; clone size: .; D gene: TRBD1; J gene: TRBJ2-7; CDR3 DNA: TGTGCCAGCAACAGGGGCTCCTACGAGCAGTACTTC; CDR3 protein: CASNRGSYEQYF
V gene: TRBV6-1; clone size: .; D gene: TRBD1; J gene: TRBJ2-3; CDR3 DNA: TGTGCCAGCAGTGAAGGACAGGGAGCAGATACGCAGTATTTT; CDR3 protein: CASSEGQGADTQYF
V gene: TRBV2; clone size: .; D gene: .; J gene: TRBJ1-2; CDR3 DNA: TGTGCCAGCAGTGTTTTGGGGGCGGGAGGCTACACCTTC; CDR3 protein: CASSVLGAGGYTF
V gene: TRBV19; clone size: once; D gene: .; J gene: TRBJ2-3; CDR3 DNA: TGTGCCAGTAGTATAACGGGACCGGTTGCGGCCCCGGGAGATACGCAGTATTTT; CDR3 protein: CASSITGPVAAPGDTQYF
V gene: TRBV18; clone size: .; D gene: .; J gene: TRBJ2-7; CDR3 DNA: TGTGCCAGCTCACCACAGGGACCGCCTAACGAGCAGTACTTC; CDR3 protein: CASSPQGPPNEQYF
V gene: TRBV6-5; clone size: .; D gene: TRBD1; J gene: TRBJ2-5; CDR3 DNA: TGTGCCAGCAGTTTAGGACAGGGGAAAGGCGGGGAGACCCAGTACTTC; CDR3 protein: CASSLGQGKGGETQYF
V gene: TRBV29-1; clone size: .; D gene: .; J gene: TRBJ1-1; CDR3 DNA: TGCAGCACCCGACAAAACACTGAAGCTTTCTTT; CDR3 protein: CSTRQNTEAFF
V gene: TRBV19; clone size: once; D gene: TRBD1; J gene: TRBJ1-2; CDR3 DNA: TGTGCCAGTAGTCCACCCGACAGGGTAGGTGGCTACACCTTC; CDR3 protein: CASSPPDRVGGYTF
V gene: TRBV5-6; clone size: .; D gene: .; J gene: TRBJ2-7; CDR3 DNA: TGTGCCAGCAGTTATACAGGGTCCAACGAGCAGTACTTC; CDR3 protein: CASSYTGSNEQYF
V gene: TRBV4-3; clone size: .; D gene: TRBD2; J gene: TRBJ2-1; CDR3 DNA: TGCGCCAGCAGCCAAGAAGGGACTAGCGGGAGTCCCAATGAGCAGTTCTTC; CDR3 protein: CASSQEGTSGSPNEQFF
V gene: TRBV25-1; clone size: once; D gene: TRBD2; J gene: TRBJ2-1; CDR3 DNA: TGTGCCAGCAGTGAGAATAGCGGGGTCCCCCAGCAGTTCTTC; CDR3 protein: CASSENSGVPQQFF
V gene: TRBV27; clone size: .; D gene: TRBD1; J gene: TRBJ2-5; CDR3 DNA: TGTGCCAGCAGCGCAGGGACAGGGGCCCAAGAGACCCAGTACTTC; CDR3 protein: CASSAGTGAQETQYF
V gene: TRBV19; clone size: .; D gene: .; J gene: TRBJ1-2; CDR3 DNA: TGTGCCAGTAGTGGCCCGGGGGGGCATGGCTATGGCTACACCTTC; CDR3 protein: CASSGPGGHGYGYTF
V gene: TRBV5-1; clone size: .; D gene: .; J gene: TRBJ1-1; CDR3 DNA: TGCGCCAGCAGCTTGGGTGGGCTAGGGAGTGAGTCTGAAGCTTTCTTT; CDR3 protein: CASSLGGLGSESEAFF
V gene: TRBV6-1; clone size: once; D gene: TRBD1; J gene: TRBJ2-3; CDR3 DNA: TGTGCCAGCAGTGCAACCGGGACAGGGGTTTTCGCAGATACGCAGTATTTT; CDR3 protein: CASSATGTGVFADTQYF
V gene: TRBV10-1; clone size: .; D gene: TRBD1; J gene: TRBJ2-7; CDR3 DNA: TGCGCCAGCAGTGGGACAGGGGGCGCCTACAACGAGCAGTACTTC; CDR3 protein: CASSGTGGAYNEQYF
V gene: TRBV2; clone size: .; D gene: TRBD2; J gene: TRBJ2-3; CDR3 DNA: TGTGCCAGCAGTGTGACTAGCGGGGGAGATACGCAGTATTTT; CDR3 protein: CASSVTSGGDTQYF
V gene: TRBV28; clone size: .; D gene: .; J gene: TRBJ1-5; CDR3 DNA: TGTGCCAGCAGTTCAGTTGGTAGGGTCAATCAGCCCCAGCATTTT; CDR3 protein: CASSSVGRVNQPQHF
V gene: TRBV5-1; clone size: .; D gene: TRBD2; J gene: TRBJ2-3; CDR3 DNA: TGCGCCAGCAGCTTGGGCGGGGGGCCCCCCACAGATACGCAGTATTTT; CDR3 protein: CASSLGGGPPTDTQYF